This is a list of T cell receptor beta chains from one sample in a study of CD8 T cells in ankylosing spondylitis. Using its own MiXCR run on the 5' RACE reads, TCRdb lists one record per CDR3 protein. The sample lists about 90,000 distinct CDR3 sequences, around 27% occurring once. The sequencing input was blood, either unsorted or a sorted T cell fraction (not recorded which). The receptors here all came from a male donor with ankylosing spondylitis or in good health (not recorded which). CDR3s include the opening cysteine and the closing phenylalanine or tryptophan. The D gene is left open where the match is weak.

V,D,J,CDR3
TRBV5-6,TRBD2,TRBJ2-3,CASSWGLAPFPDTQYF
TRBV7-2,.,TRBJ1-3,CASSLAAGRSGNTIYF
TRBV5-6,TRBD1,TRBJ1-2,CASSLAQGAYGYTF
TRBV20-1,TRBD1,TRBJ1-2,CSARVAGGNYGYTF
TRBV12-3/TRBV12-4,.,TRBJ1-1,CASSRIGTGEAFF
TRBV20-1,TRBD2,TRBJ2-3,CSASTSGIDTQYF
TRBV27,TRBD1,TRBJ2-7,CASSSGQASSYEQYF
TRBV20-1,.,TRBJ2-1,CSARSSSHNEQFF
TRBV7-3,.,TRBJ1-5,CASSKGGNQPQHF
TRBV11-3,TRBD2,TRBJ2-7,CASSLGRFRGLAGGKITYEQYF
TRBV28,.,TRBJ2-3,CASSDYSTDTQYF
TRBV20-1,TRBD2,TRBJ2-1,CSVRGEEQFF
TRBV5-1,TRBD2,TRBJ2-2,CASSRRELTGELFF
TRBV19,.,TRBJ2-2,CASIESANTGELFF
TRBV7-8,.,TRBJ1-4,CASSSDRTYNEKLFF
TRBV7-3,TRBD2,TRBJ2-1,CASSPTAGGLYNEQFF
TRBV7-9,.,TRBJ2-7,CASSLSRVRYEQYF
TRBV20-1,.,TRBJ1-2,CSAREVSRGGYTF
TRBV10-3,TRBD2,TRBJ2-5,CATSFSGRKEETQYF
TRBV5-5,.,TRBJ1-5,CASSLGAGRGYQPQHF
TRBV11-2,.,TRBJ2-5,CASSLRGNLRRQETQYF
TRBV7-9,.,TRBJ2-2,CASSPGLTGRNPGELFF
TRBV20-1,TRBD2,TRBJ2-7,CSAQLATYEQYF
TRBV20-1,.,TRBJ1-3,CSARAPTARNTIYF
TRBV10-3,TRBD2,TRBJ2-5,CATRPGLKETQYF
TRBV2,.,TRBJ2-7,CASSVGRSWQYF
TRBV5-1,.,TRBJ2-5,CASSFRSGNRETQYF
TRBV6-4,TRBD1,TRBJ1-5,CASSPGGDSNQPQHF
TRBV29-1,.,TRBJ2-7,CSVLGDEQYF
TRBV20-1,TRBD1,TRBJ1-1,CSARPMTGGTEAFF
TRBV20-1,TRBD1,TRBJ1-2,CSVRRTGNNGYTF
TRBV10-3,.,TRBJ2-2,CAIRAEGPRDTGELFF
TRBV5-1,.,TRBJ2-3,CASSVGQPSTDTQYF
TRBV7-3,.,TRBJ2-3,CASSPDLLSSTDTQYF
TRBV7-8,TRBD1,TRBJ1-4,CASSQQGEKLFF
TRBV7-9,.,TRBJ2-1,CASRRGYYNEQFF
TRBV20-1,TRBD2,TRBJ2-1,CSARVVGGLAFANEQFF
TRBV5-1,.,TRBJ1-1,CASSWIADTEAFF
TRBV7-8,TRBD2,TRBJ2-1,CASSLRTSGGADEQFF
TRBV7-8,.,TRBJ1-1,CASSSTPRDANTEAFF
TRBV5-4,.,TRBJ2-1,CASSLELLNEQFF
TRBV24-1,TRBD2,TRBJ2-1,CATSAWTSGGNNEQFF
TRBV20-1,.,TRBJ2-3,CSAQSGSADTQYF
TRBV20-1,TRBD1,TRBJ2-1,CSVVTGARDEQFF
TRBV25-1,TRBD1,TRBJ2-7,CASSRPGQPPYEQYF
TRBV10-3,.,TRBJ2-5,CATELGPQETQYF
TRBV9,TRBD1,TRBJ2-5,CASSPGDRTIETQYF
TRBV5-1,TRBD2,TRBJ2-7,CASSSPGLAINEQYF
TRBV20-1,TRBD2,TRBJ2-7,CSARTSGRAGEQYF
TRBV12-3/TRBV12-4,.,TRBJ2-2,CASSLTVELFF
TRBV15,.,TRBJ2-2,CATSRGASSGGELFF
TRBV20-1,.,TRBJ2-3,CSARPLRTTDTQYF
TRBV5-5,TRBD1,TRBJ1-2,CASSLESRGLSYGYTF
TRBV3-1,.,TRBJ1-3,CASSLWTDGNTIYF